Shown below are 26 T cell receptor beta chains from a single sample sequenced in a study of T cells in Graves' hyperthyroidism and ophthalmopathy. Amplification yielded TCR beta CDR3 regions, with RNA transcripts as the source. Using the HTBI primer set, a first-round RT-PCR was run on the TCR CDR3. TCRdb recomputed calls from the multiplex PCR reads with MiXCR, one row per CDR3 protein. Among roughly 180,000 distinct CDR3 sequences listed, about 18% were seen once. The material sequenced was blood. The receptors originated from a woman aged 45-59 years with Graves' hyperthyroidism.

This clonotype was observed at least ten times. CDR3 in amino acids: CASSPGGGRSSYNEQFF. The CDR3 DNA sequence: TGTGCCAGTAGTCCCGGGGGCGGGCGAAGCTCCTACAATGAGCAGTTCTTC. The rearrangement uses TRBV19 and TRBJ2-1, with D perhaps assigned TRBD1 or TRBD2 (6 bases each). The CDR3 covers 17 residues. With 5 bases removed from V and 0 bases from J, the gap between germline ends came to 17 bases. Germline V lookup: CDR1 LNHDA, CDR2 SQIVND (reference sequence).

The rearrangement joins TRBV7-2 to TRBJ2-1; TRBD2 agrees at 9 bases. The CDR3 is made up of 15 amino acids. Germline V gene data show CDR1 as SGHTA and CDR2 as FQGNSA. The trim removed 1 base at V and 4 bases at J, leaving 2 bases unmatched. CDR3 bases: TGTGCCAGCAGCTTAGTTAGCGGGAGATACAATGAGCAGTTCTTC. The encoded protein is CASSLVSGRYNEQFF.

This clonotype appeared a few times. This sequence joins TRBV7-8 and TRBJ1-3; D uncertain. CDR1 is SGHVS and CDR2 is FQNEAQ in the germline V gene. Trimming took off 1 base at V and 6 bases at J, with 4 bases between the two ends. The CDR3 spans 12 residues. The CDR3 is CASSLGSNTIYF. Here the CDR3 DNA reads TGTGCCAGCAGCTTAGGTTCAAACACCATATATTTT.

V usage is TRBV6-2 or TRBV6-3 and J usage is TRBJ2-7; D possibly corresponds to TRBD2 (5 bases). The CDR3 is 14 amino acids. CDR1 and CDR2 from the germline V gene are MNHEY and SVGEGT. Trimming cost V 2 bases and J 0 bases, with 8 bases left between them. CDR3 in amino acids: CASSYGSLSYEQYF. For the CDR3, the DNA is TGTGCCAGCAGTTACGGGAGTCTCTCCTACGAGCAGTACTTC.

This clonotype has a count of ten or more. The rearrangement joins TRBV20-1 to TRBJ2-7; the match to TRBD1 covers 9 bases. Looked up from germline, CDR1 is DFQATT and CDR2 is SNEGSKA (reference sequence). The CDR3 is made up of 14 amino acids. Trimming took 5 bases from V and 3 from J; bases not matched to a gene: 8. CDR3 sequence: CSAGIPGQGYEQYF. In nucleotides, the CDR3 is TGCAGTGCTGGTATTCCGGGACAGGGCTACGAGCAGTACTTC.

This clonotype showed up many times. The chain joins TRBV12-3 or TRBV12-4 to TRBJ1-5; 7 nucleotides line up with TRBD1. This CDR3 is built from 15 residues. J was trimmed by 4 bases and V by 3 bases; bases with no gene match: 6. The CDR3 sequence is CASSFRDRTNQPQHF. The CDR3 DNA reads TGTGCCAGCAGTTTTAGGGACAGAACGAATCAGCCCCAGCATTTT.

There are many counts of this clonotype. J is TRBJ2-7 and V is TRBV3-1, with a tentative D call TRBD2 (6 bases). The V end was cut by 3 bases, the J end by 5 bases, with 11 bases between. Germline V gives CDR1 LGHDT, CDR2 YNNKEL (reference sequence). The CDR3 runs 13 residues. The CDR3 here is CASSHQWRDEQYF. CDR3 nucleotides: TGTGCCAGCAGCCACCAGTGGAGGGACGAGCAGTACTTC.

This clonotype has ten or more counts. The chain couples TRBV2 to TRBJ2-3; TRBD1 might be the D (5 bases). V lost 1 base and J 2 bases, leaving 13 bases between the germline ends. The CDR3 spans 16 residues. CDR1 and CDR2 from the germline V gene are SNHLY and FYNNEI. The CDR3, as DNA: TGTGCCAGCAGTGAAGTTGGGGCATCTTTCACAGATACGCAGTATTTT. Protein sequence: CASSEVGASFTDTQYF.

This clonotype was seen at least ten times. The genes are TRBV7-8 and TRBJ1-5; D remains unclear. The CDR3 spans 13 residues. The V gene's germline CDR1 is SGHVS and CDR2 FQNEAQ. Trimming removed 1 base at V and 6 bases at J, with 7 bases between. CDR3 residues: CASSLEGIQPQHF. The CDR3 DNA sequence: TGTGCCAGCAGCTTAGAAGGGATTCAGCCCCAGCATTTT.

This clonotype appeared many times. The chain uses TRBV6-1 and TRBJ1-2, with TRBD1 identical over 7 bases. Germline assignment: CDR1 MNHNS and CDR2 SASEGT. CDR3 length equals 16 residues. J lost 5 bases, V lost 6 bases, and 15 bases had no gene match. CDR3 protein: CASSLPPTGTFYGYTF. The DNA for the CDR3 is TGTGCCAGCAGCCTCCCTCCGACAGGGACCTTTTATGGCTACACCTTC.

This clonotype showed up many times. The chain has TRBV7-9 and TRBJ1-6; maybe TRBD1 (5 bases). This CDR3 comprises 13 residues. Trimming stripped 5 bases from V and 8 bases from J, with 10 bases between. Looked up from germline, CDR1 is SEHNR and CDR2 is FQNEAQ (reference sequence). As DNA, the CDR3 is TGTGCCAGCAGCAAGGACACTTATTCACCCCTCCACTTT. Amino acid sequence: CASSKDTYSPLHF.

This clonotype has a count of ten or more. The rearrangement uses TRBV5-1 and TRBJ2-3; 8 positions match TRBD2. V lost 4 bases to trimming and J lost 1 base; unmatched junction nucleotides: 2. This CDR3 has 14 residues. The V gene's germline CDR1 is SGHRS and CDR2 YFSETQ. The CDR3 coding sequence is TGCGCCAGCAGCCCGACTAGCGGCACAGATACGCAGTATTTT. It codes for CASSPTSGTDTQYF.

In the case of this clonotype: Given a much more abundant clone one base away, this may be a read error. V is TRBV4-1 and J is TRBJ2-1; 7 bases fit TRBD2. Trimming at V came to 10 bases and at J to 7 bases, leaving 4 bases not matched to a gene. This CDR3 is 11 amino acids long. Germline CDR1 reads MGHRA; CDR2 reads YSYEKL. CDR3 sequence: CATRRGNEQFF. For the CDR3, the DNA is TGCGCCACCAGGCGGGGGAATGAGCAGTTCTTC.

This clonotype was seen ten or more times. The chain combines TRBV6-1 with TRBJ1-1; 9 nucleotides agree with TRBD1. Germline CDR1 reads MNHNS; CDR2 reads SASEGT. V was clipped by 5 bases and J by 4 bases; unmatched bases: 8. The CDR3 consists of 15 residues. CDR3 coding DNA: TGTGCCAGCAGTTCTAACAGGGGGCGACGCACTGAAGCTTTCTTT. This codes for CASSSNRGRRTEAFF.

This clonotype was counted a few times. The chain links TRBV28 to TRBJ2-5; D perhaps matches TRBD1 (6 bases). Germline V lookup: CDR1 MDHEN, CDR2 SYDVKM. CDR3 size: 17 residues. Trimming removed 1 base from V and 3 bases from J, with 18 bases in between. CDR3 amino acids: CASSLSRPGTLEETQYF. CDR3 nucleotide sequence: TGTGCCAGCAGTTTATCCCGACCCGGGACACTTGAAGAGACCCAGTACTTC. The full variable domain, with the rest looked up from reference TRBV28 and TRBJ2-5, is DVKVTQSSRYLVKRTGEKVFLECVQDMDHENMFWYRQDPGLGLRLIYFSYDVKMKEKGDIPEGYSVSREKKERFSLILESASTNQTSMYLCASSLSRPGTLEETQYFGPGTRLLVL.

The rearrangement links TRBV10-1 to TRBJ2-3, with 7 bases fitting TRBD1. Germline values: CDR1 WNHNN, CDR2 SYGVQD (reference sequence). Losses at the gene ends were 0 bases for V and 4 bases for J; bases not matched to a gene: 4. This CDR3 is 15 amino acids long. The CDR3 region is CASSESEGGPDTQYF. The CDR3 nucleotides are TGCGCCAGCAGTGAGTCTGAAGGGGGCCCAGATACGCAGTATTTT.

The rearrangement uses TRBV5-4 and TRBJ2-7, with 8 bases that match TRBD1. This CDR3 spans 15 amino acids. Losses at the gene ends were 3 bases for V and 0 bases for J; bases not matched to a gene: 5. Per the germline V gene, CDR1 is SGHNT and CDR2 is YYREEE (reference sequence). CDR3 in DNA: TGTGCCAGCAGCTCGGGGACAGGTAGCTCCTACGAGCAGTACTTC. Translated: CASSSGTGSSYEQYF.

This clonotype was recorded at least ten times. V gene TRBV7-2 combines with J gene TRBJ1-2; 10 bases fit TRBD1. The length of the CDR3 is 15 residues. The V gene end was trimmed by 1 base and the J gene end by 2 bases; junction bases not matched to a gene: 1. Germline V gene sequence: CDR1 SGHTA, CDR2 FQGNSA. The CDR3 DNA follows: TGTGCCAGCAGCTTAGGGGACAGGGGCAACTATGGCTACACCTTC. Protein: CASSLGDRGNYGYTF.

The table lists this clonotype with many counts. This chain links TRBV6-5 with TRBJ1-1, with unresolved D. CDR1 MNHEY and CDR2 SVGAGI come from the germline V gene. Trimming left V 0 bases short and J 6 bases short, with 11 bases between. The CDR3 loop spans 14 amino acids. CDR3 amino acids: CASSYSRTGAEAFF. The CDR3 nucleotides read TGTGCCAGCAGTTACTCAAGGACTGGCGCTGAAGCTTTCTTT.

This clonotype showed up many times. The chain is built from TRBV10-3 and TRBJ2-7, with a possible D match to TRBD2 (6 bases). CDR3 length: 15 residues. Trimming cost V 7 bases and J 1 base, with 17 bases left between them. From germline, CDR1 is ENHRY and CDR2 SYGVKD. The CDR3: CAIKSGDSASYEQYF. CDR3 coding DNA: TGTGCCATCAAATCGGGGGATTCGGCGTCCTACGAGCAGTACTTC.

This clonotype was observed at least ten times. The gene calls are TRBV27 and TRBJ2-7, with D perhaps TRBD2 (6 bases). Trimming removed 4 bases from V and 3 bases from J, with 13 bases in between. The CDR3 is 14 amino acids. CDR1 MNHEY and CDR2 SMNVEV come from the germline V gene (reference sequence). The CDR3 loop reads CASSSPGLLYEQYF. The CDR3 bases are TGTGCCAGCAGTTCACCGGGACTCCTCTACGAGCAGTACTTC.

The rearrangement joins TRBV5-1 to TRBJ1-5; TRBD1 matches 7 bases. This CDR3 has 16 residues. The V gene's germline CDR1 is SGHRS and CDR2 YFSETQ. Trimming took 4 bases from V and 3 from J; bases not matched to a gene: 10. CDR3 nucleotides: TGCGCCAGCAGCCCGGGGACAGTTTCTTCCAATCAGCCCCAGCATTTT. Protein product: CASSPGTVSSNQPQHF. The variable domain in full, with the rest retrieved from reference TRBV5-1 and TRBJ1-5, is KAGVTQTPRYLIKTRGQQVTLSCSPISGHRSVSWYQQTPGQGLQFLFEYFSETQRNKGNFPGRFSGRQFSNSRSEMNVSTLELGDSALYLCASSPGTVSSNQPQHFGDGTRLSIL.

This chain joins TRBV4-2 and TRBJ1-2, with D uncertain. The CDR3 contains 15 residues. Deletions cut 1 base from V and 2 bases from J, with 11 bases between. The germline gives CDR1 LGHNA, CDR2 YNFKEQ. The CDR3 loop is CASSQASGVNYGYTF. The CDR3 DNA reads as TGTGCCAGCAGCCAAGCGTCAGGCGTGAACTATGGCTACACCTTC.

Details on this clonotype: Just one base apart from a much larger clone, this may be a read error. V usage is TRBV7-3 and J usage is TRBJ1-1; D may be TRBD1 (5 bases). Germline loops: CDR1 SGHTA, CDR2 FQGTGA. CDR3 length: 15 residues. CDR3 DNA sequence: TGTGCCGGCAGCTTAAGCCCGGGGGTGAACACTGAAGCTTTCTTT. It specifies CAGSLSPGVNTEAFF.

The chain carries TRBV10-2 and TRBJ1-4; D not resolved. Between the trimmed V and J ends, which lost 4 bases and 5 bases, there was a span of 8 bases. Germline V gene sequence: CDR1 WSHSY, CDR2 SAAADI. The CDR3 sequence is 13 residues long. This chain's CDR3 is CASSGRSNEKLFF. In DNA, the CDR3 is TGCGCCAGCAGTGGGAGGTCGAATGAAAAACTGTTTTTT.

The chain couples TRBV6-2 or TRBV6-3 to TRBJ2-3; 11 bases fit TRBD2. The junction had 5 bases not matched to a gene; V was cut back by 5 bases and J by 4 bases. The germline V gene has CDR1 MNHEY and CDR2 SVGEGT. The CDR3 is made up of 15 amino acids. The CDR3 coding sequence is TGTGCCAGCAGTCTACGACTAGCGGGGCCAGATACGCAGTATTTT. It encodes CASSLRLAGPDTQYF.